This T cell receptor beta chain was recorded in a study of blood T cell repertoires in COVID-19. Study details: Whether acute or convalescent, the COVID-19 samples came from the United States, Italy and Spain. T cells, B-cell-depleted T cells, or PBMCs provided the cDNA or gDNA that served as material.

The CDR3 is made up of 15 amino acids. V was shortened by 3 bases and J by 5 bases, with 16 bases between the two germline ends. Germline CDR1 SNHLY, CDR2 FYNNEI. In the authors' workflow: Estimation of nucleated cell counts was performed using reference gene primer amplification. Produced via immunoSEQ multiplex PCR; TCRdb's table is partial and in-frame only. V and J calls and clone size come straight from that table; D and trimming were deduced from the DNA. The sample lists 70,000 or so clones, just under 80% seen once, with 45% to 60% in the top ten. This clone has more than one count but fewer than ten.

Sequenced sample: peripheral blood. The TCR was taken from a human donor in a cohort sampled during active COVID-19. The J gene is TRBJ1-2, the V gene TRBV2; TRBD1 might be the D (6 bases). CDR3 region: CASSEGTGMGYGYTF. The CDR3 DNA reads TGTGCCAGCAGTGAGGGTACAGGGATGGGGTATGGCTACACCTTC.